The present TCR beta chain was sequenced within a study of T cell changes during pregnancy in multiple sclerosis (dated by TCRdb to the late 2010s). As for the study more broadly: The study examined how the T cell repertoire changed over the course of pregnancy in women with multiple sclerosis.

According to the germline V gene (reference sequence), CDR1 reads GTSNPN and CDR2 reads SVGIG. Counted from cysteine to phenylalanine, this CDR3 has 13 amino acids. The sequence is cut down to CDR3 DNA, 39 bases in frame from base 1. For this chain, trimming is 5 bases at the V end and 5 bases at the J end, and the number of junction bases without a gene match is 1. The library relied on the immunoSEQ multiplex PCR assay. This immuneACCESS table, as held by TCRdb, lists in-frame sequences with V and J called but not all clones. Of the missing ones, under half trace to an unresolved V gene in checked studies; the others have no known cause. Here the sample has tens of thousands of clones; 92% occur a single time. The biggest ten clones account for about 2% of the sample. About this clone: Its specific antigen is unknown. Qualities for individual bases were not recorded, and no much larger clone is one base off.

The sequence joins TRBV30 to TRBJ1-5; 12 central nucleotides agree with TRBD1. Sequencing used peripheral blood, obtained in the second trimester of pregnancy. This receptor was obtained from a female donor with multiple sclerosis, enrolled in a pregnancy study. The DNA sequence reads TGTGCCTGGGGGACAGGGGGCGATCAGCCCCAGCATTTT. The resulting protein is CAWGTGGDQPQHF.